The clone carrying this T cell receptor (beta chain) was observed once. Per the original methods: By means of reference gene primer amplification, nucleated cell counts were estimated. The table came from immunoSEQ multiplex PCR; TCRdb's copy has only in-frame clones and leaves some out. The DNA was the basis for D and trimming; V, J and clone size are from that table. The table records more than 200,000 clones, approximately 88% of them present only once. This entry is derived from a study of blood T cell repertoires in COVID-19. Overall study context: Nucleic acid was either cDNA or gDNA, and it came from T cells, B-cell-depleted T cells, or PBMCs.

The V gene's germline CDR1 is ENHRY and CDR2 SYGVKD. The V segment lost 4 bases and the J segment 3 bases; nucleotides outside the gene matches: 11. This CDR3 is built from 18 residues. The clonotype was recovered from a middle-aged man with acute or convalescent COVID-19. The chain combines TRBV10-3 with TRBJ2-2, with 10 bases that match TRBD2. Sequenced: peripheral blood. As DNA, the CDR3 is TGTGCCATCAGTGGCCCCCTTCCTAGCGGGAGTGACACCGGGGAGCTGTTTTTT. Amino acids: CAISGPLPSGSDTGELFF.